This TCR beta chain is from a study of blood T cell repertoires in COVID-19. Study information: The study drew acute and convalescent COVID-19 samples from the United States, Italy and Spain.

Trimming shortened V by 0 bases and J by 3 bases, and 12 bases separated the two germline ends. This CDR3 is built from 15 residues. Per germline, CDR1 SGDLS and CDR2 YYNGEE. TCRdb keeps only in-frame clones here, not all; method: immunoSEQ multiplex PCR. The profile shows 100,000 to 150,000 clones, roughly 90% of them singletons. The specimen sequenced was peripheral blood. This TCR was recovered from a man aged 50 to 60 with acute or convalescent COVID-19. This chain joins TRBV9 and TRBJ2-5, with D possibly matching TRBD2 (5 bases). CDR3 loop: CASSVVGRAKETQYF. CDR3 nucleotide sequence: TGTGCCAGCAGCGTAGTTGGGCGGGCCAAAGAGACCCAGTACTTC.